The clone carrying this T cell receptor beta chain has only a few counts. Trimming took 6 bases from V and 6 from J, leaving 15 bases between them. The CDR3 covers 15 residues. Germline V gives CDR1 ENHRY, CDR2 SYGVKD. The data were taken from a study of CD8+ T cells in alopecia areata. About the study: Tofacitinib treatment spanned 6 to 18 months, with 6 months off drug afterward.

Extraction and reverse transcription of RNA yielded cDNA as the sequencing template. Some clones are missing from TCRdb's copy, which holds only in-frame ones; the method was immunoSEQ multiplex PCR. The table shows 65,000 to 70,000 clones, with roughly 61% occurring only once. V is TRBV10-3 and J is TRBJ1-6; D is possibly TRBD1 (6 bases). The TCR originated in a human donor with alopecia areata. The sequencing used CD8+ T cells sorted from blood, collected at week 0. The CDR3 sequence is CAISQGTDSNSPLHF. CDR3 sequence (DNA): TGTGCCATCAGCCAGGGGACCGACAGTAATTCACCCCTCCACTTT.